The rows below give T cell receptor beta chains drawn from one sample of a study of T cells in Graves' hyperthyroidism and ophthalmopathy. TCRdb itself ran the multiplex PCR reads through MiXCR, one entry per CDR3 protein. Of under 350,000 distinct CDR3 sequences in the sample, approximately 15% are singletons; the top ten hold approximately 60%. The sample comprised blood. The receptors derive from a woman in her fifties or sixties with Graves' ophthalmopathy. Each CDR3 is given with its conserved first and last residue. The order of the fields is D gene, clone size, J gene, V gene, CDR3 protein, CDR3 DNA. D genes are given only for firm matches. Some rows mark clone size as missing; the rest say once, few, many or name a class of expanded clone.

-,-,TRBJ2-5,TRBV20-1,CSAPNKRVEETQYF,TGCAGTGCCCCCAATAAACGGGTGGAAGAGACCCAGTACTTC
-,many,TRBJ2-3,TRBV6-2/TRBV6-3,CASSYLDQVTDTQYF,TGTGCCAGCAGTTACCTGGACCAAGTAACAGATACGCAGTATTTT
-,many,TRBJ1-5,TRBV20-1,CSATPSSGPSRPQHF,TGCAGTGCCACTCCCTCTTCAGGGCCAAGTAGGCCCCAGCATTTT
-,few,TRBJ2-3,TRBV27,CASGATDTQYF,TGTGCCAGCGGGGCCACAGATACGCAGTATTTT
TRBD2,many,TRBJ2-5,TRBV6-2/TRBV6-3,CASSYRSVGAGGAETQYF,TGTGCCAGCAGTTACCGGTCCGTCGGAGCGGGGGGTGCAGAGACCCAGTACTTC
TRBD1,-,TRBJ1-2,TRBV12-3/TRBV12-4,CASSFWDRAYGYTF,TGTGCCAGCAGCTTCTGGGACAGGGCCTATGGCTACACCTTC
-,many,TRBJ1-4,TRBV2,CASSDRIEEKLFF,TGTGCCAGCAGTGACAGGATTGAAGAAAAACTGTTTTTT
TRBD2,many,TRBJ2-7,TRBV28,CASSQLTSGRPYEQYF,TGTGCCAGCAGCCAGTTGACTAGCGGGCGTCCCTACGAGCAGTACTTC
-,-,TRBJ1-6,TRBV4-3,CASSQGPDQGLLSYNSPLHF,TGCGCCAGCAGCCAAGGCCCGGACCAGGGCCTTCTCTCCTATAATTCACCCCTCCACTTT
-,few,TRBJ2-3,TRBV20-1,CSASEGGGTDTQYF,TGCAGTGCTAGTGAGGGGGGGGGCACAGATACGCAGTATTTT
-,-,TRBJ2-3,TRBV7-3,CASTHIGLSRTDTQYF,TGTGCCAGTACCCATATAGGGTTAAGTAGGACAGATACGCAGTATTTT
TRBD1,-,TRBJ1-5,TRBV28,CASKATGYSNQPQHF,TGTGCCAGCAAAGCGACAGGGTATAGCAATCAGCCCCAGCATTTT
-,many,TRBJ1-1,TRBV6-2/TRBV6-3,CASSYGGALTEAFF,TGTGCCAGCAGTTATGGGGGGGCTTTGACTGAAGCTTTCTTT
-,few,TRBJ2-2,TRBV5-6,CASSLFEAVTRIGTGELFF,TGTGCCAGCAGCTTGTTCGAGGCAGTGACGAGAATTGGCACCGGGGAGCTGTTTTTT
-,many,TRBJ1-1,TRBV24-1,CATSDFRGTEAFF,TGTGCCACCAGTGATTTCCGGGGCACTGAAGCTTTCTTT
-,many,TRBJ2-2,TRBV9,CASSVTPSRTGELFF,TGTGCCAGCAGCGTAACCCCGAGCCGTACCGGGGAGCTGTTTTTT
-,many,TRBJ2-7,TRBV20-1,CSARGGTATYEQYF,TGCAGTGCTAGGGGGGGGACAGCCACCTACGAGCAGTACTTC
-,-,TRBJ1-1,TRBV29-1,CSAVRGTEAFF,TGCAGCGCGGTGAGGGGAACTGAAGCTTTCTTT
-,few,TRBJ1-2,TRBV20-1,CSARETGRTEINYGYTF,TGCAGTGCTAGAGAAACAGGGCGGACAGAGATCAACTATGGCTACACCTTC
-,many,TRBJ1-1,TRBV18,CASSPAAGNTEAFF,TGTGCCAGCTCACCTGCAGCAGGGAACACTGAAGCTTTCTTT
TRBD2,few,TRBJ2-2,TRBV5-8,CASSTGRTPGELFF,TGTGCCAGTAGTACCGGGAGGACCCCCGGGGAGCTGTTTTTT
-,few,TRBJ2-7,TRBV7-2,CASSPGRGNYEQYF,TGTGCCAGCAGCCCCGGACGGGGAAACTACGAGCAGTACTTC
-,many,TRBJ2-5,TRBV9,CASSVGFNIQGETQYF,TGTGCCAGCAGCGTAGGGTTCAATATCCAGGGGGAGACCCAGTACTTC
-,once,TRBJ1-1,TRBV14,CASSQGGQGTKAEAFF,TGTGCCAGCAGCCAAGGTGGGCAGGGGACAAAGGCTGAAGCTTTCTTT
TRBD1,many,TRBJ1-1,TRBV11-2,CASSLDRTGGRAAFF,TGTGCCAGCAGCTTAGACAGAACAGGGGGCAGGGCGGCTTTCTTT
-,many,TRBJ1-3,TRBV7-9,CASSLGFHRDENTIYF,TGTGCCAGCAGCTTAGGATTCCACAGGGACGAAAACACCATATATTTT
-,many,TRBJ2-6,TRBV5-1,CASSLTGQAGANVLTF,TGCGCCAGCAGCTTGACAGGGCAGGCTGGGGCCAACGTCCTGACTTTC
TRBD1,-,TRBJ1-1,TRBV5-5,CASSPWTGRNTEAFF,TGTGCCAGCAGCCCCTGGACAGGGAGGAACACTGAAGCTTTCTTT
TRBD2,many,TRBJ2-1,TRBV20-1,CSAYPSGGKMNEQFF,TGCAGTGCTTACCCTAGCGGGGGGAAGATGAATGAGCAGTTCTTC
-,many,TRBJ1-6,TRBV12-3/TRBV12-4,CASSFMGPDSPLHF,TGTGCCAGCAGTTTTATGGGTCCTGATTCACCCCTCCACTTT
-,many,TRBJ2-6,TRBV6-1,CASRDGSSGANVLTF,TGTGCCAGCAGGGACGGGAGCTCTGGGGCCAACGTCCTGACTTTC
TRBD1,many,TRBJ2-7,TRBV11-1,CASSRQGLRYEQYF,TGTGCCAGCAGCCGACAGGGTTTAAGATACGAGCAGTACTTC